In this sample, the clone carrying this T cell receptor (beta chain) turned up a few times. The antigen is unknown. These data belong to a study of T-cell memory formation after mild COVID-19. Study-wide results and limits: CD4+ contracting clones were mainly CM and EM; CD8+ ones, EMRA. Whereas later expanders leaned CD4+, clones contracting day 15 to 85 showed a balanced CD4/CD8 makeup.

The CDR3 has 16 residues. From germline, CDR1 is LGHDT and CDR2 YNNKEL (reference sequence). The V end was cut by 6 bases, the J end by 2 bases, with 17 bases between. 5'RACE primed from the constant segment yielded TCR alpha and TCR beta cDNA libraries bearing sample barcodes and UMIs. TCRdb passed the 5' RACE reads through MiXCR, listing each CDR3 protein once. The table lists hundreds of thousands of distinct CDR3 sequences, roughly 21% of them singletons. The rearrangement joins TRBV3-1 to TRBJ2-1; D gene unclear. This clonotype was sampled from an adult woman who had mild COVID-19 (a few samples of this study predate the infection). Cell type and time point are not known. The sequenced sample was PBMCs or a T cell subset sorted from them (not recorded which). Here the CDR3 reads CASSQDPATTYNEQFF. The CDR3 bases are TGTGCCAGCAGTCAGGACCCCGCAACAACCTACAATGAGCAGTTCTTC.